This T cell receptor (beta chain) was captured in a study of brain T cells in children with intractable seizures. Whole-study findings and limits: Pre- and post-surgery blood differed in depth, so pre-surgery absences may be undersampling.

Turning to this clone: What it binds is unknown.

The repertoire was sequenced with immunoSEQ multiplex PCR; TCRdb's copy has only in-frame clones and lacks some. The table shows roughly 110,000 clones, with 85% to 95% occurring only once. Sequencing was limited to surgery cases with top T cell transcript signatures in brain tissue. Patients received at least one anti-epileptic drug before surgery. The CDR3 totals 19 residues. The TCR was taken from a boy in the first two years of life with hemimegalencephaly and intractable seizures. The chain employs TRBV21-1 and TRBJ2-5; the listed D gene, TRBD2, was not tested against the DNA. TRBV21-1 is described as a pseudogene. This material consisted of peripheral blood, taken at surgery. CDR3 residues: CASLFRDRVAGPIQETQYF. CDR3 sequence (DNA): TGTGCCAGCCTCTTCCGGGACAGAGTAGCGGGACCTATTCAAGAGACCCAGTACTTC.